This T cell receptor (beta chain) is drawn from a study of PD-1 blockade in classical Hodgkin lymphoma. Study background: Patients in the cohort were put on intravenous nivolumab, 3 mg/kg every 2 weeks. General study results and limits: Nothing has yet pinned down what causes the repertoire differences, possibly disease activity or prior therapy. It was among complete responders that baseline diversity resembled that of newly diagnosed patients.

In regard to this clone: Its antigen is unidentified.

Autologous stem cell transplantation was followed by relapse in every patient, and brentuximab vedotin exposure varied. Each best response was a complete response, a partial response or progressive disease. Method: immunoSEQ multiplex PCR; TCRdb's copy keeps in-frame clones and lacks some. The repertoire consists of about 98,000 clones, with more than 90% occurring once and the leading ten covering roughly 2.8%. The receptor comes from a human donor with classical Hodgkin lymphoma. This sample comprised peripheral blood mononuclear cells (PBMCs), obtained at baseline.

The CDR3 here is CASSAQGASYEQYF. In nucleotides, the CDR3 is TGCGCCAGCAGCGCACAAGGAGCGTCCTACGAGCAGTACTTC. The chain recombines TRBV5-1 with TRBJ2-7; D is unclear. The length of the CDR3 is 14 residues. The germline V gene encodes CDR1 SGHRS and CDR2 YFSETQ. With 4 bases removed from V and 1 base from J, the gap between germline ends came to 12 bases.